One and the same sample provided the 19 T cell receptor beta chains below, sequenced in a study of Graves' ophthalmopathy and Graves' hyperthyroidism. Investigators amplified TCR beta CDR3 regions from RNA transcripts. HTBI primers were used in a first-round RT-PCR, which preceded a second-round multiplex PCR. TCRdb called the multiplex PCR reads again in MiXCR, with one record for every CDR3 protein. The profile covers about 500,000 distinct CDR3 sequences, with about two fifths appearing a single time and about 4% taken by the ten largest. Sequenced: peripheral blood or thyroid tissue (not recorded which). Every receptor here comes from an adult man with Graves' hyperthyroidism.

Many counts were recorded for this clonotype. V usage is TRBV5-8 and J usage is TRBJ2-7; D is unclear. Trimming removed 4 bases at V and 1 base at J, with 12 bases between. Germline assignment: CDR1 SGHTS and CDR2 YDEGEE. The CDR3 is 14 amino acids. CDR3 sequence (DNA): TGTGCCAGCAGCCCCGAAGCCAGTTCCTACGAGCAGTACTTC. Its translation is CASSPEASSYEQYF.

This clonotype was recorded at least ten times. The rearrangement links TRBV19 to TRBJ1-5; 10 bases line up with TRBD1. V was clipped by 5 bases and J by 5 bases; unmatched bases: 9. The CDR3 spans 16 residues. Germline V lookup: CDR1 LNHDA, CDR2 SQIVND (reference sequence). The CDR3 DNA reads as TGTGCCAGTAGTCCTCGACAGGGGGCAGGAGATCAGCCCCAGCATTTT. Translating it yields CASSPRQGAGDQPQHF.

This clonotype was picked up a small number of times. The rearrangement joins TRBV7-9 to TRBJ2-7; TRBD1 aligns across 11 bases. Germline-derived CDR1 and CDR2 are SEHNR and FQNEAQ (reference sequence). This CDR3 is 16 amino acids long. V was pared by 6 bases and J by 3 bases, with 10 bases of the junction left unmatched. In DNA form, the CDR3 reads TGTGCCAGCAGTTCCGACCGGGACAGGGGGGACTACGAGCAGTACTTC. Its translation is CASSSDRDRGDYEQYF.

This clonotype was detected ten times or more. CDR3 DNA sequence: TGTGCCAGCAGTGATAGACGGGGCTACGAGCAGTACTTC. This translates into CASSDRRGYEQYF. The V and J genes are TRBV2 and TRBJ2-7; D perhaps matches TRBD2 (5 bases). This CDR3 has 13 amino acids. Germline CDR1 is SNHLY and CDR2 is FYNNEI. With 3 bases removed from V and 3 bases from J, the gap between germline ends came to 9 bases.

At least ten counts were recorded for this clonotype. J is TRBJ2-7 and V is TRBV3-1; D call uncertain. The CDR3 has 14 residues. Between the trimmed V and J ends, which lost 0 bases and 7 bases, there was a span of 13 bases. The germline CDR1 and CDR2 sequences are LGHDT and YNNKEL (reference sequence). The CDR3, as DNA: TGTGCCAGCAGCCAAGATCCCAGGACGGAGGAGCAGTACTTC. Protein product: CASSQDPRTEEQYF.

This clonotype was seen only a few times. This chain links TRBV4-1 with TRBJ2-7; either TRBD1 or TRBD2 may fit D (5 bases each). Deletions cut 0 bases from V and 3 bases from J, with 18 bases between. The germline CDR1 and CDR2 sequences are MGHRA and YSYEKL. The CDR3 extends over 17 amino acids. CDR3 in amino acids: CASSQDQRGANGYEQYF. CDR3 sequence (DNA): TGCGCCAGCAGCCAAGATCAGCGAGGGGCGAACGGCTACGAGCAGTACTTC.

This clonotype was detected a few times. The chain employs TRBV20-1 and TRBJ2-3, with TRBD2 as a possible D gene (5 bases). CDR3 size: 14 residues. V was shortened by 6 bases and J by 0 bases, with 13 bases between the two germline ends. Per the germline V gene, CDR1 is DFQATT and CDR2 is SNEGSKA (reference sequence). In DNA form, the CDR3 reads TGCAGTGCCGAAGATGGAGGTAGCACAGATACGCAGTATTTT. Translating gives CSAEDGGSTDTQYF.

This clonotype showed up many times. The CDR3 region is CSVSGTGGSGNTIYF. In DNA form, the CDR3 reads TGCAGCGTTTCCGGGACAGGGGGCTCTGGAAACACCATATATTTT. V and J are TRBV29-1 and TRBJ1-3, with TRBD1 matching over 11 bases. Unmatched junction bases numbered 3, after V lost 5 bases and J lost 0 bases. Germline V gene sequence: CDR1 SQVTM, CDR2 ANQGSEA. The CDR3 has 15 amino acids.

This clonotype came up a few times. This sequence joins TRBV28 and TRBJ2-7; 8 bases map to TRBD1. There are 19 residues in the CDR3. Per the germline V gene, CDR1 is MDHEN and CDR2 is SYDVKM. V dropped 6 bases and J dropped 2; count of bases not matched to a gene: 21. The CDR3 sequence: CASRFSGTGALTTTYEQYF. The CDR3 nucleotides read TGTGCCAGCAGATTTTCCGGGACAGGAGCGTTAACTACAACCTACGAGCAGTACTTC.

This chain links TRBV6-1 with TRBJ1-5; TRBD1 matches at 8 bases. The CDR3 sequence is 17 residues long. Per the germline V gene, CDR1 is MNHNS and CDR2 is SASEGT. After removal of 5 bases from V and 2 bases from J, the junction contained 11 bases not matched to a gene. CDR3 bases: TGTGCCAGCAGTTCCGAGGTGTGGGGACAGGGCAATCAGCCCCAGCATTTT. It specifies CASSSEVWGQGNQPQHF.

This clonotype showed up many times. CDR3 residues: CASSPDGTFQETQYF. The CDR3 nucleotides read TGTGCCAGCAGCCCGGATGGGACATTCCAAGAGACCCAGTACTTC. The chain has TRBV7-8 and TRBJ2-5; perhaps TRBD1 as D (6 bases). CDR1 SGHVS and CDR2 FQNEAQ come from the germline V gene. The V and J ends lost 5 bases and 1 base respectively, with 14 bases between them. The CDR3 is made up of 15 amino acids.

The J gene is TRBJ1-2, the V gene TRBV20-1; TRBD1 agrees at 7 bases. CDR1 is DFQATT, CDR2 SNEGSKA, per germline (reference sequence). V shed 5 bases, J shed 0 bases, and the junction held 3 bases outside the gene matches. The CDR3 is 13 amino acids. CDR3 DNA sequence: TGCAGTGCTGGGACAGCCGCTAACTATGGCTACACCTTC. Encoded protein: CSAGTAANYGYTF.

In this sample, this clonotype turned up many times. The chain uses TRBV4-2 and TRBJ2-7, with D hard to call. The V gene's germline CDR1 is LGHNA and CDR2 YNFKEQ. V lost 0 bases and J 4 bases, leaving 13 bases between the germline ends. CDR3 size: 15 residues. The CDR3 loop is CASSQDPLGGYEQYF. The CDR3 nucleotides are TGTGCCAGCAGCCAAGATCCTCTGGGCGGATACGAGCAGTACTTC.

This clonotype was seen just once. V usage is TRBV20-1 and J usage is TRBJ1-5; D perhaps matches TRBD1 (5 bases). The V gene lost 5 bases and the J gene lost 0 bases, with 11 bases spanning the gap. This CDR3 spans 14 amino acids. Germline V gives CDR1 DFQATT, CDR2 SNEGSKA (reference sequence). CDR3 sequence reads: CSAGGVFSNQPQHF. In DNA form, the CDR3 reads TGCAGTGCTGGGGGGGTTTTTAGCAATCAGCCCCAGCATTTT.

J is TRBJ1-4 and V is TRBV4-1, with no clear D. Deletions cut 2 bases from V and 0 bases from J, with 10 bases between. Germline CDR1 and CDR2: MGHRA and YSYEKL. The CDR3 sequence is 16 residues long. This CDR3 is CASSQPDLATNEKLFF. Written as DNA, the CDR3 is TGCGCCAGCAGCCAACCGGACCTTGCAACTAATGAAAAACTGTTTTTT.

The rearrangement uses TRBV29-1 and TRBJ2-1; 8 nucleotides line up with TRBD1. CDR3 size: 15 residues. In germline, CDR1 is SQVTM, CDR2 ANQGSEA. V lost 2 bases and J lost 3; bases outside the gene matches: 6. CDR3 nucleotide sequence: TGCAGCGTTGAAACGCAGGACAGGGACTACAATGAGCAGTTCTTC. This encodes CSVETQDRDYNEQFF.

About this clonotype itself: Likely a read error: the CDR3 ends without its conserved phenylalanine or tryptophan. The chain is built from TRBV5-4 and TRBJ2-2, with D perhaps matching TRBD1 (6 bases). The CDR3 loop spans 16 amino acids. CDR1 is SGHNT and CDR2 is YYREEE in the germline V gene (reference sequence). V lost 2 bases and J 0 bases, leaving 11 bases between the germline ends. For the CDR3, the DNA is TGTGCCAGCAGCTTTCATACAGGGCCGAACACCGGGGAGCTGTTTCTT. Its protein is CASSFHTGPNTGELFL.

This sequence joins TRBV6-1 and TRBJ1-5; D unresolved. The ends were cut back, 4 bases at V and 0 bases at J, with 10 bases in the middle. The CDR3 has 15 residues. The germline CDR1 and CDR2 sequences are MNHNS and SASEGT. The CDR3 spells CASSGGRLSNQPQHF. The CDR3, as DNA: TGTGCCAGCAGTGGCGGCAGGCTTAGCAATCAGCCCCAGCATTTT.

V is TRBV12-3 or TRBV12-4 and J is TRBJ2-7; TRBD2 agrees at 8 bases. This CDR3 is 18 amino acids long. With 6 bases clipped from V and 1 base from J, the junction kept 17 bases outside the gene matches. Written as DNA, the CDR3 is TGTGCCAGCAGCCTTGGACTAGCTATCGGGGTTAGGTCCTACGAGCAGTACTTC. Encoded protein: CASSLGLAIGVRSYEQYF.